One sample yielded the 32 T cell receptor beta chains listed below, sequenced in a study of OX40 agonist ivuxolimab in advanced cancers. Method: immunoSEQ multiplex PCR; TCRdb's copy keeps in-frame clones and lacks some. The table shows over 55,000 clones, with approximately 80% occurring only once. The sample was CD4+ or CD8+ T cells sorted from blood, taken in a trial of the OX40 agonist ivuxolimab. Receptors originate from an adult with an advanced solid tumor such as melanoma, head and neck, liver or kidney cancer.

The chain couples TRBV18 to TRBJ1-1; maybe TRBD1 (6 bases). The CDR3 spans 13 residues. Trimming shortened V by 5 bases and J by 3 bases, and 10 bases separated the two germline ends. Germline V CDR1 and CDR2: KGHSH, LQKENI. The CDR3 reads CASSRDTYTEAFF. The CDR3 bases are TGTGCCAGCTCAAGGGACACCTACACTGAAGCTTTCTTT.

The chain joins TRBV19 to TRBJ2-2; 7 nucleotides align to TRBD2. Germline values: CDR1 LNHDA, CDR2 SQIVND (reference sequence). Trimming took 1 base from V and 3 from J; bases not matched to a gene: 5. The CDR3 runs to 16 residues. The CDR3 DNA reads as TGTGCCAGTAGTATAGTCTCCCTAGCGGACACCGGGGAGCTGTTTTTT. Translating gives CASSIVSLADTGELFF.

In DNA form, the CDR3 reads TGTGCCAGCAGTTTCGGGGGGACCAGGGGGCAGGCTAACTATGGCTACACCTTC. It encodes CASSFGGTRGQANYGYTF. The chain couples TRBV27 to TRBJ1-2; TRBD1 aligns across 8 bases. Germline CDR1 MNHEY, CDR2 SMNVEV (reference sequence). Trimming cost V 3 bases and J 0 bases; bases outside gene matches: 12. CDR3 size: 18 residues.

This clone appeared a few times. This rearrangement joins TRBV5-4 to TRBJ1-1; the D is unclear. The CDR3 totals 13 residues. V lost 4 bases and J lost 4, with 11 bases in between. CDR1 and CDR2 (germline): SGHNT, YYREEE (reference sequence). This chain's CDR3 is CASSRLGGTEAFF. As DNA, the CDR3 is TGTGCCAGCAGCCGACTAGGAGGCACTGAAGCTTTCTTT.

The V and J genes are TRBV2 and TRBJ2-5; 7 bases are shared with TRBD2. V gave up 1 base and J gave up 5 bases; unmatched junction bases: 1. Germline V gene lookup returns CDR1 SNHLY and CDR2 FYNNEI. The CDR3 extends over 13 amino acids. CDR3 nucleotides: TGTGCCAGCAGTGAAGTGGGAGGGGAGACCCAGTACTTC. The encoded protein is CASSEVGGETQYF.

J is TRBJ2-3 and V is TRBV4-3, with 11 bases matching TRBD2. The V gene's germline CDR1 is LGHNA and CDR2 YSLEER. CDR3 length equals 16 residues. The junction had 3 bases not matched to a gene; V was cut back by 2 bases and J by 2 bases. CDR3 in DNA: TGCGCCAGCAGCCAAAGGACTAGCGGGCTCACAGATACGCAGTATTTT. Protein: CASSQRTSGLTDTQYF.

CDR3 sequence (DNA): TGCGCCAGCAGTGAGGGACCAGGGACTGAAGCTTTCTTT. Residues: CASSEGPGTEAFF. V is TRBV10-1 and J is TRBJ1-1; D might be TRBD1 (5 bases). The germline V gene has CDR1 WNHNN and CDR2 SYGVQD (reference sequence). The CDR3 extends over 13 amino acids. Trimming took off 2 bases at V and 5 bases at J, with 9 bases between the two ends.

Remarks on this clone: Other DNA sequences in the same sample also yield this CDR3. J is TRBJ1-1 and V is TRBV5-1, with D unresolved. Trimming left V 0 bases short and J 0 bases short, with 6 bases between. CDR1 SGHRS and CDR2 YFSETQ come from the germline V gene. This CDR3 is 14 amino acids long. CDR3 nucleotide sequence: TGCGCCAGCAGCTTGGCCACTGTGAACACTGAAGCTTTCTTT. It encodes CASSLATVNTEAFF.

This clone was observed a few times. The sample holds other DNA sequences that translate to the same CDR3. J is TRBJ1-2 and V is TRBV6-5, with 11 bases lining up with TRBD1. Trimming removed 2 bases from V and 5 bases from J; junction bases left unmatched: 7. Per the germline V gene, CDR1 is MNHEY and CDR2 is SVGAGI. This CDR3 is 16 amino acids long. Here the CDR3 DNA reads TGTGCCAGCAGTTACCTTCGGACAGGGGGCGGTTATGGCTACACCTTC. As protein: CASSYLRTGGGYGYTF.

The CDR3 coding sequence is TGTGCCAGCAGCTGGGGACCCACAGATACGCAGTATTTT. Translation gives CASSWGPTDTQYF. This rearrangement joins TRBV7-2 to TRBJ2-3, with D possibly called TRBD1 or TRBD2 (5 bases each). Deletions cut 4 bases from V and 2 bases from J, with 7 bases between. This CDR3 is built from 13 residues. Per germline, CDR1 SGHTA and CDR2 FQGNSA.

V gene TRBV28 combines with J gene TRBJ1-2, with a weak D call TRBD1 (5 bases). This CDR3 has 15 amino acids. The germline CDR1 and CDR2 sequences are MDHEN and SYDVKM. Trimming shortened V by 2 bases and J by 5 bases, and 15 bases separated the two germline ends. The CDR3 is CASSLGGMGRYGYTF. CDR3 DNA sequence: TGTGCCAGCAGTTTAGGGGGAATGGGAAGGTATGGCTACACCTTC.

This chain joins TRBV30 and TRBJ2-1, with no clear D. The germline CDR1 and CDR2 sequences are GTSNPN and SVGIG (reference sequence). This CDR3 region has 14 residues. The V gene lost 2 bases and the J gene lost 6 bases, with 14 bases spanning the gap. CDR3: CAWSRRAEGNEQFF. The DNA of the CDR3 is TGTGCCTGGAGTCGACGGGCAGAAGGCAATGAGCAGTTCTTC.

The J gene is TRBJ2-3, the V gene TRBV6-6; 9 bases align to TRBD2. The germline gives CDR1 MNHNY, CDR2 SVGAGI (reference sequence). Unmatched junction bases numbered 7, after V lost 8 bases and J lost 4 bases. CDR3 length: 14 amino acids. The CDR3 sequence: CASGASGIADTQYF. CDR3 in DNA: TGTGCCAGCGGAGCTAGCGGGATCGCAGATACGCAGTATTTT.

The CDR3 nucleotides read TGTGCCAGCAGCTTGTGGGAGGCTTACAATGAGCAGTTCTTC. Its translation is CASSLWEAYNEQFF. V gene TRBV5-4 combines with J gene TRBJ2-1; a possible D gene is TRBD2 (6 bases). Trimming left V 1 base short and J 4 bases short, with 9 bases between. The CDR3 has 14 residues. In germline, CDR1 is SGHNT, CDR2 YYREEE (reference sequence).

V and J are TRBV7-9 and TRBJ2-7; 7 bases are a match to TRBD1. Germline V gives CDR1 SEHNR, CDR2 FQNEAQ (reference sequence). The CDR3 extends over 14 amino acids. Trimming removed 1 base from V and 7 bases from J; junction bases left unmatched: 7. CDR3 sequence: CASSLVTGWVEQYF. The CDR3 DNA is TGTGCCAGCAGCTTAGTGACAGGGTGGGTGGAGCAGTACTTC. The whole variable domain, remainder taken from reference TRBV7-9 and TRBJ2-7, is DTGVSQNPRHKITKRGQNVTFRCDPISEHNRLYWYRQTLGQGPEFLTYFQNEAQLEKSRLLSDRFSAERPKGSFSTLEIQRTEQGDSAMYLCASSLVTGWVEQYFGPGTRLTVT.

The J gene is TRBJ2-3, the V gene TRBV5-6; D is uncertain. CDR1 is SGHDT, CDR2 YYEEEE, per germline. V was cut by 3 bases and J by 0 bases, with 11 bases left in between. CDR3 size: 15 residues. The CDR3 loop is CASSSYDTSTDTQYF. The CDR3 DNA sequence: TGTGCCAGCAGCTCCTATGACACAAGCACAGATACGCAGTATTTT. The full variable domain, with the rest looked up from reference TRBV5-6 and TRBJ2-3, is DAGVTQSPTHLIKTRGQQVTLRCSPKSGHDTVSWYQQALGQGPQFIFQYYEEEERQRGNFPDRFSGHQFPNYSSELNVNALLLGDSALYLCASSSYDTSTDTQYFGPGTRLTVL.

V gene TRBV5-1 combines with J gene TRBJ2-7, with 8 bases fitting TRBD1. The CDR3 consists of 14 residues. CDR1 is SGHRS and CDR2 is YFSETQ in the germline V gene. V trimming: 5 bases; J trimming: 3 bases; junction bases outside the gene matches: 7. The CDR3 spells CASRRTGPDYEQYF. CDR3 DNA: TGCGCCAGCAGGAGGACAGGGCCAGACTACGAGCAGTACTTC.

V usage is TRBV11-2 and J usage is TRBJ2-1; D possibly corresponds to TRBD2 (5 bases). Germline CDR1 SGHAT, CDR2 FQNNGV. This CDR3 region has 17 residues. Trimming removed 1 base from V and 0 bases from J, with 13 bases in between. The CDR3 reads CASSLVAGITSYNEQFF. CDR3 DNA sequence: TGTGCCAGCAGCTTAGTGGCGGGCATCACCTCCTACAATGAGCAGTTCTTC.

V usage is TRBV19 and J usage is TRBJ1-5; no clear D. Trimming left V 9 bases short and J 3 bases short, with 18 bases between. CDR1 is LNHDA, CDR2 SQIVND, per germline (reference sequence). The CDR3 consists of 15 residues. CDR3: CASLPTGSYNQPQHF. For the CDR3, the DNA is TGTGCCAGCCTCCCGACCGGGAGCTACAATCAGCCCCAGCATTTT. Based on the CDR3 plus reference TRBV19 and TRBJ1-5, the full variable domain is DGGITQSPKYLFRKEGQNVTLSCEQNLNHDAMYWYRQDPGQGLRLIYYSQIVNDFQKGDIAEGYSVSREKKESFPLTVTSAQKNPTAFYLCASLPTGSYNQPQHFGDGTRLSIL.

This chain joins TRBV29-1 and TRBJ1-1; D gene ambiguous. V lost 5 bases, J lost 3 bases, and 7 bases lay in between. There are 11 residues in the CDR3. The V gene's germline CDR1 is SQVTM and CDR2 ANQGSEA. DNA for the CDR3: TGCAGCGTTCATGACGACACTGAAGCTTTCTTT. Its protein product is CSVHDDTEAFF.

As DNA, the CDR3 is TGTGCCAGCAGCTTAGGGTCTAGTGGATTCTACGAGCAGTACTTC. Its translation is CASSLGSSGFYEQYF. This chain links TRBV11-2 with TRBJ2-7; no clear D. With 1 base removed from V and 3 bases from J, the gap between germline ends came to 13 bases. The CDR3 is 15 amino acids. Germline V lookup: CDR1 SGHAT, CDR2 FQNNGV.

This chain uses TRBV6-1 with TRBJ1-6, with 9 bases lining up with TRBD1. CDR1 and CDR2 from the germline V gene are MNHNS and SASEGT. The V segment lost 2 bases and the J segment 9 bases; nucleotides outside the gene matches: 5. The CDR3 consists of 15 residues. The CDR3 region is CASSEIGTGFSPLHF. The CDR3 DNA reads TGTGCCAGCAGTGAAATAGGGACAGGGTTTTCACCCCTCCACTTT.

This clone is a singleton in its sample. This chain connects TRBV19 to TRBJ2-5, with TRBD1 matching 7 bases. There are 15 residues in the CDR3. The germline V gene has CDR1 LNHDA and CDR2 SQIVND (reference sequence). V shed 7 bases and J 1 base; nucleotides not matched to a gene: 9. CDR3 bases: TGTGCCAGTATGGGGGCCGGGACAGCCCAAGAGACCCAGTACTTC. Translating it yields CASMGAGTAQETQYF.

This chain connects TRBV27 to TRBJ1-6; the match to TRBD1 covers 8 bases. Germline CDR1 reads MNHEY; CDR2 reads SMNVEV (reference sequence). This CDR3 is 15 amino acids long. The trim removed 4 bases at V and 10 bases at J, leaving 9 bases unmatched. The CDR3 nucleotides are TGTGCCAGCAGTTACTCGACAGGGGTGCGCTCACCCCTCCACTTT. This codes for CASSYSTGVRSPLHF.

This chain links TRBV19 with TRBJ2-5; 8 nucleotides align to TRBD1. The length of the CDR3 is 14 residues. The V gene's germline CDR1 is LNHDA and CDR2 SQIVND (reference sequence). Unmatched junction bases numbered 7, after V lost 5 bases and J lost 5 bases. This chain's CDR3 is CASSARGRGETQYF. For the CDR3, the DNA is TGTGCCAGTAGTGCCAGGGGGCGCGGGGAGACCCAGTACTTC. Complete variable domain (other parts from reference TRBV19 and TRBJ2-5): DGGITQSPKYLFRKEGQNVTLSCEQNLNHDAMYWYRQDPGQGLRLIYYSQIVNDFQKGDIAEGYSVSREKKESFPLTVTSAQKNPTAFYLCASSARGRGETQYFGPGTRLLVL.

The rearrangement joins TRBV9 to TRBJ2-3; TRBD2 agrees at 8 bases. Looked up from germline, CDR1 is SGDLS and CDR2 is YYNGEE. J lost 1 base, V lost 4 bases, and 5 bases had no gene match. The CDR3 is 15 residues long. CDR3 residues: CASSPLAGRTDTQYF. Written as DNA, the CDR3 is TGTGCCAGCAGCCCCTTAGCGGGGCGCACAGATACGCAGTATTTT.

V usage is TRBV9 and J usage is TRBJ2-5; TRBD1 agrees at 7 bases. Trimming took 2 bases from V and 5 from J; bases not matched to a gene: 9. This CDR3 has 15 amino acids. Germline CDR1 and CDR2: SGDLS and YYNGEE. This CDR3 is CASSVRDRDGETQYF. CDR3 in DNA: TGTGCCAGCAGCGTCCGGGACAGAGACGGGGAGACCCAGTACTTC.

V gene TRBV19 combines with J gene TRBJ2-2; D not certain. V gave up 3 bases and J gave up 2 bases, with 19 bases separating them. This CDR3 contains 18 residues. Germline V gene data show CDR1 as LNHDA and CDR2 as SQIVND (reference sequence). The CDR3 here is CASSIRSIRTGNTGELFF. CDR3 nucleotide sequence: TGTGCCAGTAGTATTCGGTCGATCCGGACCGGCAACACCGGGGAGCTGTTTTTT.

The chain is built from TRBV18 and TRBJ1-1; TRBD1 might be the D (6 bases). This CDR3 is 14 amino acids long. CDR1 and CDR2 (germline): KGHSH, LQKENI. The V end lost 5 bases, the J end lost 1 base, and 11 bases lay between the germline ends. CDR3 region: CASSAGAGNTEAFF. Written as DNA, the CDR3 is TGTGCCAGCTCAGCGGGGGCGGGGAACACTGAAGCTTTCTTT.

CDR3 loop: CASSLEGNYGYTF. CDR3 sequence (DNA): TGTGCCAGCAGCTTAGAAGGTAACTATGGCTACACCTTC. This rearrangement joins TRBV5-6 to TRBJ1-2; D is ambiguous. Germline V CDR1 and CDR2: SGHDT, YYEEEE. The CDR3 is 13 amino acids. Trimming took 2 bases from V and 1 from J, leaving 6 bases between them.

This clone showed up just a few times. The chain joins TRBV7-6 to TRBJ2-1; 8 bases line up with TRBD2. This CDR3 contains 16 residues. The V and J ends lost 1 base and 7 bases, in that order; junction bases with no gene match: 9. Germline loops: CDR1 SGHVS, CDR2 FNYEAQ. The CDR3 loop reads CASSLVRSSGWNEQFF. The CDR3 nucleotides read TGTGCCAGCAGCTTAGTTAGGTCTAGCGGGTGGAATGAGCAGTTCTTC.

The count of this clone is one. The chain uses TRBV5-4 and TRBJ2-5; TRBD2 aligns across 7 bases. The CDR3 totals 16 residues. Trimming at V came to 0 bases and at J to 2 bases, leaving 7 bases not matched to a gene. Germline assignment: CDR1 SGHNT and CDR2 YYREEE (reference sequence). The CDR3 is CASSLGGGVRQETQYF. The CDR3 coding sequence is TGTGCCAGCAGCTTGGGGGGGGGAGTGAGACAAGAGACCCAGTACTTC. The full variable domain, its missing parts supplied by reference TRBV5-4 and TRBJ2-5, is ETGVTQSPTHLIKTRGQQVTLRCSSQSGHNTVSWYQQALGQGPQFIFQYYREEENGRGNFPPRFSGLQFPNYSSELNVNALELDDSALYLCASSLGGGVRQETQYFGPGTRLLVL.